The rows below give T cell receptor beta chains drawn from one sample of a study of T cell responses to AZD1222 COVID-19 vaccine. TCRdb's table, derived via immunoSEQ multiplex PCR, lists solely in-frame clones and lacks some. The repertoire holds around 150,000 clones, with around 90% as singletons. The sequenced sample was peripheral blood, obtained on day 0 of MenACWY control vaccination. Receptors were obtained from an adult in good health. Both conserved end residues are part of each CDR3. The order of the fields is V gene, J gene, D gene, clone size, CDR3 protein, CDR3 DNA. A D gene is named only where the DNA matches it firmly. Size is omitted from some rows. Given values are once, few, many or a class for expanded clones.

TRBV11-2	TRBJ2-3	.	.	CASSLDPSRTDTQYF	TGTGCCAGCAGCTTAGATCCGTCTAGAACAGATACGCAGTATTTT
TRBV10-3	TRBJ2-7	.	.	CAISETLVGGSYEQYF	TGTGCCATCAGTGAGACTTTGGTGGGAGGTTCGTACGAGCAGTACTTC
TRBV9	TRBJ1-4	TRBD1	.	CASSGLGQGNEKLFF	TGTGCCAGCAGCGGACTTGGACAGGGGAATGAAAAACTGTTTTTT
TRBV5-6	TRBJ2-1	TRBD2	.	CASSHAAGGYNEQFF	TGTGCCAGCAGCCACGCGGCGGGAGGGTACAATGAGCAGTTCTTC
TRBV6-5	TRBJ1-1	.	.	CASSYFGPRNTEAFF	TGTGCCAGCAGTTACTTTGGACCTAGGAACACTGAAGCTTTCTTT
TRBV7-6	TRBJ1-5	.	.	CASKGPFNQPQHF	TGTGCCAGCAAAGGACCTTTCAATCAGCCCCAGCATTTT
TRBV5-5	TRBJ2-1	.	.	CASSLSQGSRGNEQFF	TGTGCCAGCAGCTTATCACAGGGGTCCCGGGGGAATGAGCAGTTCTTC
TRBV14	TRBJ2-3	.	.	CASSQDWGREGPQYF	TGTGCCAGCAGCCAAGATTGGGGCCGCGAGGGTCCGCAGTATTTT
TRBV6-5	TRBJ1-4	.	.	CASSYSRGRVEKLFF	TGTGCCAGCAGTTACTCGAGAGGGAGGGTCGAAAAACTGTTTTTT
TRBV6-6	TRBJ2-5	TRBD2	.	CASSGTNLQETQYF	TGTGCCAGCAGCGGGACTAACCTCCAAGAGACCCAGTACTTC
TRBV10-3	TRBJ2-7	TRBD1	.	CAIRWDRTSDEQYF	TGTGCCATCAGATGGGACAGGACATCGGACGAGCAGTACTTC
TRBV6-2/TRBV6-3	TRBJ1-5	.	.	CASSLDINQPQHF	TGTGCCAGCAGTCTCGACATCAATCAGCCCCAGCATTTT
TRBV18	TRBJ2-1	TRBD1	once	CASSPGQKTSYNEQFF	TGTGCCAGCTCACCGGGACAGAAAACCTCCTACAATGAGCAGTTCTTC
TRBV7-2	TRBJ2-7	.	.	CASSPSGPQIYEQYF	TGTGCCAGCAGCCCCTCCGGCCCGCAAATCTACGAGCAGTACTTC
TRBV6-2/TRBV6-3	TRBJ1-2	.	.	CASSYSRGSGYGYTF	TGTGCCAGCAGTTACTCTCGAGGTTCGGGCTATGGCTACACCTTC
TRBV12-3/TRBV12-4	TRBJ1-6	.	.	CASSLGQNSPLHF	TGTGCCAGCAGTTTAGGTCAGAATTCACCCCTCCACTTT
TRBV6-1	TRBJ2-3	.	.	CASSEWGPSTDTQYF	TGTGCCAGCAGTGAATGGGGCCCAAGCACAGATACGCAGTATTTT
TRBV28	TRBJ1-3	.	.	CASSFMVTGNTIYF	TGTGCCAGCAGTTTTATGGTCACTGGAAACACCATATATTTT
TRBV24-1	TRBJ1-2	TRBD1	.	CATRGGGDGGYTF	TGTGCCACCAGAGGAGGGGGCGACGGTGGCTACACCTTC
TRBV30	TRBJ1-6	.	once	CAWSASTARNSPLHF	TGTGCCTGGAGTGCTTCGACAGCCCGGAATTCACCCCTCCACTTT
TRBV30	TRBJ1-3	.	.	CAWSSFGGNTIYF	TGTGCCTGGAGTTCTTTTGGGGGAAACACCATATATTTT
TRBV7-2	TRBJ2-3	.	.	CASSLVSDTQYF	TGTGCCAGCAGCTTAGTCTCAGATACGCAGTATTTT
TRBV27	TRBJ2-7	.	.	CASNPRRGGGGNDEQYF	TGTGCCAGCAATCCTCGTAGGGGGGGCGGAGGGAACGACGAGCAGTACTTC
TRBV9	TRBJ2-5	TRBD2	.	CASSAVGLAGQETQYF	TGTGCCAGCAGCGCAGTCGGACTAGCGGGACAAGAGACCCAGTACTTC
TRBV28	TRBJ1-1	.	.	CASSPRPGVPEAFF	TGTGCCAGCTCTCCCCGACCGGGGGTCCCTGAAGCTTTCTTT
TRBV19	TRBJ2-6	.	.	CASSMRTNSGANVLTF	TGTGCCAGTAGTATGAGGACCAACTCTGGGGCCAACGTCCTGACTTTC
TRBV3-1/TRBV3-2	TRBJ2-5	.	.	CASSQYGSREQETQYF	TGTGCCAGCAGCCAGTACGGGTCACGAGAACAAGAGACCCAGTACTTC
TRBV9	TRBJ1-4	TRBD1	.	CASSVNTGESNEKLFF	TGTGCCAGCAGCGTTAACACAGGGGAATCTAATGAAAAACTGTTTTTT